This TCR beta chain stems from a study of T cells after somatic rescue of genetic block. This clone appeared a single time. TCRdb keeps only in-frame clones here, not all; method: immunoSEQ multiplex PCR. The sample holds some 90,000 clones, about 87% seen once. Specimen: peripheral blood mononuclear cells (PBMCs). The source of this sequence is a woman under 30.

This CDR3 is CASSPLGAYEQYF. The DNA for the CDR3 is TGTGCCAGCAGCCCCCTAGGGGCCTACGAGCAGTACTTC. The V gene is TRBV7-8, the J gene TRBJ2-7, with a tentative D call TRBD1 (5 bases). This CDR3 is 13 amino acids long. Germline V CDR1 and CDR2: SGHVS, FQNEAQ. V was clipped by 5 bases and J by 2 bases, with 10 bases between them.